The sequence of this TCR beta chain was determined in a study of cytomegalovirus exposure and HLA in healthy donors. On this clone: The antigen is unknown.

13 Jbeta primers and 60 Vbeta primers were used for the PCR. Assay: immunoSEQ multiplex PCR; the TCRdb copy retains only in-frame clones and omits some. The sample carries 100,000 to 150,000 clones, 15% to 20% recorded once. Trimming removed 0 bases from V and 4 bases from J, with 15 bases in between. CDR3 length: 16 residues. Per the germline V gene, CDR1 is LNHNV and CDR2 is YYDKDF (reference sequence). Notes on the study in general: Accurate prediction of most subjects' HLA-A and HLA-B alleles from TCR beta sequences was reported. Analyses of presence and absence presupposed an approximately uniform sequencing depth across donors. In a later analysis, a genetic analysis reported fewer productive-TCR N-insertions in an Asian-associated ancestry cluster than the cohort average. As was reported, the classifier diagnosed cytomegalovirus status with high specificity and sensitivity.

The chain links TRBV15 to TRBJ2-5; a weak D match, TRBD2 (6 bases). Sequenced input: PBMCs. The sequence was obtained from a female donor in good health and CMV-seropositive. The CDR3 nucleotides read TGTGCCACCAGCAGAGATCCAGGGAGGTCAGGAGAGACCCAGTACTTC. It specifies CATSRDPGRSGETQYF.